This T cell receptor beta chain was found in a study of Ad26.COV2.S vaccination and SARS-CoV-2 variants (dated by TCRdb to 2020 to 2022). In terms of the full investigation: Vaccine-arm donors were drawn from COV1001, a multicentre, randomized, double-blind, placebo-controlled phase I-IIa trial of Ad26.COV2.S in healthy adults. TCRbeta repertoire sequencing served as the tool for gauging how specific and how broad the SARS-CoV-2-reactive T cell receptors were following Ad26.COV2.S vaccination. The TCR-sequenced set comprised around 30 samples: about 19 Ad26.COV2.S vaccine recipients, 5 placebo recipients and 8 SARS-CoV-2 convalescent individuals. Blinding of investigators to trial group allocation was maintained during experiments and outcome assessment. Ad26.COV2.S was administered intramuscularly at a dose of 5x10^10 or 1x10^11 viral particles, either as one shot or as two shots given 56 days apart. Participants in the trial were split at random into five groups of five each, receiving low-dose or high-dose Ad26.COV2.S once or twice, or else placebo on both occasions.

Study-level results and caveats: Vaccine and placebo recipients had comparable non-spike TCR breadth, which fits with the vaccine containing only spike. According to the authors, total T cell responses may have been underestimated by the TCR breadth and depth analyses. After vaccination, spike-specific CD8+ and CD4+ T cell responses were reported to show substantial breadth. The study was not powered to compare responses between vaccine doses or regimens. Higher spike-specific TCR breadth was observed in Ad26.COV2.S recipients than in placebo recipients (P = 0.0014).

As concerns this clone: This receptor's antigen is unknown. No much larger clonotype is one base removed from it; base qualities were not supplied.

The sample's treatment or condition, from its label and the paper: about 20 received Ad26.COV2.S at low or high dose, single or two shots; about 5 received placebo; per-sample allocation not given. For vaccine and placebo recipients, the sequenced repertoires came from samples collected on day 63 after the first injection. Cohort 1b enrolled around 23 adults aged 18-55 years at a single site in Boston, USA, between 29 July and 7 August 2020. Ad26.COV2.S was a replication-incompetent adenovirus type 26 vector that expressed a prefusion-stabilized SARS-CoV-2 spike protein derived from the original Wuhan strain. The CDR3 contains 11 residues, cysteine and phenylalanine counted. Of the read, only the CDR3 DNA is kept; its 33 bases are in frame from base 1. Deletion took 5 bases off V and 11 bases off J, with a span of 13 bases between the germline ends. The immunoSEQ Assay was used to sequence TCRbeta CDR3 regions. After extraction, genomic DNA underwent amplification by bias-controlled multiplex PCR, followed by high-throughput sequencing. The published analysis was carried out like this. To quantify the absolute abundance of every unique TCRbeta CDR3 region, sequences were collapsed and filtered. Usable DNA was measured by amplifying reference genes present in all nucleated cells, and TCRbeta template counts were normalized to that usable DNA to estimate T cell fraction. Repertoire TCRs were annotated as SARS-CoV-2-specific when V gene, CDR3 amino acid sequence and J gene were exactly matched to a known reactive TCR set. The reference SARS-CoV-2 TCR set was derived from MIRA and filtered for enrichment in COVID-19-positive ImmuneCODE repertoires, a step that removed public or cross-reactive TCRs. Using the MIRA antigens, annotated TCRs were further analysed by specific ORF or by position within an ORF. Breadth was defined as annotated unique rearrangements over total unique productive rearrangements; depth was the summed frequency of those rearrangements. Two-sided Wilcoxon rank-sum tests were used to compare TCR breadth between groups. The clones in this table, taken by TCRdb from immuneACCESS, are in-frame only. Not every clone is retained; where verified, under half of the shortfall comes from an unresolved V gene, and the cause of the rest is unknown. V, J and clone size reflect that table, while D and trimming were determined from the DNA. This sample has a few hundred thousand clones in its table, and 80% to 90% of those were observed once. The ten largest clones take up 3.4% of the sample.

This receptor was taken from a person aged 18-60 years who received the Ad26.COV2.S COVID-19 vaccine or a placebo. This sequence uses TRBV12-3 or TRBV12-4 and TRBJ2-7, with TRBD1 tentatively as D gene (5 bases match). The sequencing here drew on peripheral blood, taken in a trial of Ad26.COV2.S vaccine versus placebo. The CDR3 loop reads CASSPDTRKYF. The DNA reads TGTGCCAGCAGTCCGGACACAAGGAAGTACTTC.